The subject of this entry is one T cell receptor (beta chain). The antigen remains unidentified. Second-dose intervals near 4 or 12 weeks were combined. CDR3 length: 15 residues. The V gene's germline CDR1 is MNHEY and CDR2 SVGAGI. The J segment lost 5 bases and the V segment lost 6 bases, leaving 12 bases of the junction unmatched. The method was immunoSEQ multiplex PCR; TCRdb's version includes in-frame clones alone and lacks a portion of them. The repertoire includes over 150,000 clones, just over 85% of them detected once, and about 9.9% sits in the top ten. The sample originates from a study of T cell responses to AZD1222 COVID-19 vaccine. Overall study findings and caveats: There were mostly white British donors and more females than males, and clonal diversity was possibly underestimated.

The sample was peripheral blood, taken 28 days after the second AZD1222 dose. The rearrangement links TRBV6-5 to TRBJ2-7; 8 bases agree with TRBD2. The clonotype originates from an adult who received the AZD1222 COVID-19 vaccine. CDR3 coding DNA: TGTGCCAGCAGCTTAGAGCGCGGGGGGAATGACGAGCAGTACTTC. Translated, it gives CASSLERGGNDEQYF.